The clone carrying this TCR beta chain was seen a handful of times. This entry is derived from a study of tumor-infiltrating lymphocytes in oesophageal squamous cell carcinoma. The V and J ends lost 5 bases and 0 bases, in that order; junction bases with no gene match: 0. Germline V lookup: CDR1 SEHNR, CDR2 FQNEAQ (reference sequence). There are 13 residues in the CDR3. TCRdb reanalysed the reads using MiXCR and keeps one entry per CDR3 protein. The data contain about 12,000 distinct CDR3 sequences, around 60% of them singletons. This sequence was found in a female donor with esophageal squamous cell carcinoma. Sequencing used blood. V is TRBV7-9 and J is TRBJ2-5; TRBD2 matches 7 bases. Written as DNA, the CDR3 is TGTGCCAGCAGCGCGGGGGACCAAGAGACCCAGTACTTC. It encodes CASSAGDQETQYF. Supplemented by reference TRBV7-9 and TRBJ2-5, the full variable domain reads DTGVSQNPRHKITKRGQNVTFRCDPISEHNRLYWYRQTLGQGPEFLTYFQNEAQLEKSRLLSDRFSAERPKGSFSTLEIQRTEQGDSAMYLCASSAGDQETQYFGPGTRLLVL.